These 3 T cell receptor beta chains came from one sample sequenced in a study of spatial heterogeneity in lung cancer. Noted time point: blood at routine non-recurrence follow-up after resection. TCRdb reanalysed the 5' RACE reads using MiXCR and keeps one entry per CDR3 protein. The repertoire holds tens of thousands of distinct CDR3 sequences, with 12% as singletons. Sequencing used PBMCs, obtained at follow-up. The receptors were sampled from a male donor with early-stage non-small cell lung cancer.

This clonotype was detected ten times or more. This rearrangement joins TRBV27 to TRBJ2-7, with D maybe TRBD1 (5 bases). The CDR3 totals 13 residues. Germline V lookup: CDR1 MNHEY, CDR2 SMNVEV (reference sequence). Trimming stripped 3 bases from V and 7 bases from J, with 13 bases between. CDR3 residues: CASSFKGPWEQYF. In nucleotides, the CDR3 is TGTGCCAGCAGTTTCAAGGGGCCTTGGGAGCAGTACTTC.

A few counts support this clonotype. As DNA, the CDR3 is TGTGCCAGCAGCTTAGACGTAGAATCTAGCACAGATACGCAGTATTTT. It codes for CASSLDVESSTDTQYF. V is TRBV7-2 and J is TRBJ2-3; D is undetermined. This CDR3 comprises 16 residues. V was cut by 1 base and J by 0 bases, with 11 bases left in between. The germline CDR1 and CDR2 sequences are SGHTA and FQGNSA.

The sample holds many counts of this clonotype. The CDR3 reads CASSPREEGGYTF. CDR3 bases: TGTGCCAGCTCACCACGAGAAGAGGGAGGCTACACCTTC. The chain has TRBV18 and TRBJ1-2; D is ambiguous. The V gene lost 1 base and the J gene lost 8 bases, with 11 bases spanning the gap. CDR1 is KGHSH and CDR2 is LQKENI in the germline V gene. CDR3 length: 13 residues.